Detailed here is one T cell receptor beta chain. Its target is not known. The PCR employed 60 Vbeta primers together with 13 Jbeta primers. Method: immunoSEQ multiplex PCR; TCRdb's copy keeps in-frame clones and lacks some. The sample shows around 180,000 clones, about 85% of them seen only once. The data stem from a study of cytomegalovirus exposure and HLA in healthy donors. The study, taken as a whole, reports: Common viral pathogens seemed to be connected with several of the most significant clusters, according to a later analysis.

The sequence derives from a boy younger than 10 in good health and CMV-seronegative. The specimen was PBMCs.

CDR3 region: CAWRGLGAGSYGYTF. CDR3 nucleotide sequence: TGTGCCTGGAGGGGTTTGGGGGCGGGCAGCTATGGCTACACCTTC. V gene TRBV30 combines with J gene TRBJ1-2, with TRBD1 as a possible D gene (6 bases). The CDR3 spans 15 residues. V dropped 3 bases and J dropped 4 bases, with 18 bases sitting between them. CDR1 is GTSNPN, CDR2 SVGIG, per germline (reference sequence). Full variable domain (rest looked up from reference TRBV30 and TRBJ1-2): SQTIHQWPATLVQPVGSPLSLECTVEGTSNPNLYWYRQAAGRGLQLLFYSVGIGQISSEVPQNLSASRPQDRQFILSSKKLLLSDSGFYLCAWRGLGAGSYGYTFGSGTRLTVV.